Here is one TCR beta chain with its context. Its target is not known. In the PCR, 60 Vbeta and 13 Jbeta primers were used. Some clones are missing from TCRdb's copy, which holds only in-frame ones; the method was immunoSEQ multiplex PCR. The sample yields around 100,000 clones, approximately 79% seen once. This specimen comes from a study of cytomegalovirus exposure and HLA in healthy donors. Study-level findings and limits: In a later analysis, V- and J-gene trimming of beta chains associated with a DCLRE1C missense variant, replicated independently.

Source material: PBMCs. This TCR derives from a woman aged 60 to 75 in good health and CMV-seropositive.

The CDR3 DNA sequence: TGCGCCAGCAGGATAGCGGGAGGGCCAGGTGATACGCAGTATTTT. It encodes CASRIAGGPGDTQYF. This chain uses TRBV5-1 with TRBJ2-3, with 11 bases fitting TRBD2. Germline CDR1 is SGHRS and CDR2 is YFSETQ. With V trimmed by 5 bases and J by 6 bases, 8 bases remained unmatched. The CDR3 consists of 15 residues.